Included here is one T cell receptor (beta chain) sequence, with context. CDR1 MGHDK and CDR2 SYGVNS come from the germline V gene. This CDR3 region has 13 residues. V dropped 3 bases and J dropped 6 bases, with 11 bases sitting between them. Sequencing used immunoSEQ multiplex PCR; TCRdb keeps in-frame clones, though not all of them. The data contain about 240,000 clones, 75% to 90% of them seen just once; the ten biggest clones take up 3.3%. The data belong to a study of blood T cell repertoires in COVID-19. The sequence was collected from a woman aged 40 to 55 with acute COVID-19. Sequenced: PBMCs or T cells enriched from blood (not recorded which). The chain is built from TRBV25-1 and TRBJ1-2; perhaps TRBD1 as D (6 bases). The CDR3 sequence: CASSDGTQDGYTF. CDR3 nucleotides: TGTGCCAGCAGTGACGGGACACAGGATGGCTACACCTTC.